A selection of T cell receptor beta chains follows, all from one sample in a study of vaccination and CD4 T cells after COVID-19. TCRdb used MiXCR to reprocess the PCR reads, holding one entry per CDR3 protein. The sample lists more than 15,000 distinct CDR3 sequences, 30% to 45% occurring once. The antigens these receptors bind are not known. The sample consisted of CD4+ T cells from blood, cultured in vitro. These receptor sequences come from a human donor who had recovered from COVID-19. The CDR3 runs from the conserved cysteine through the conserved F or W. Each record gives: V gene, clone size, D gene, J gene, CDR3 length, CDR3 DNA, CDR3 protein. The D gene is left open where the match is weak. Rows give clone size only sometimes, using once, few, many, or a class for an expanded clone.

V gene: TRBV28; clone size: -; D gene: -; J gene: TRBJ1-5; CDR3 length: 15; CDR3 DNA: TGTGCCAGCACCACGTGGGTGGGGGGCAATCAGCCCCAGCATTTT; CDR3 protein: CASTTWVGGNQPQHF
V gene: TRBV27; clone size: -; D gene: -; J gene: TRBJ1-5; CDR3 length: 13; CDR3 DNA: TGTGCCAGCAGTTTATTCCCGTTGCAGTCCCAGCATTTT; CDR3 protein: CASSLFPLQSQHF
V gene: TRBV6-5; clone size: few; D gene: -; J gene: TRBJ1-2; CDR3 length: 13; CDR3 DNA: TGTGCCAGCAGTTCCGAGGGGGAATATGGCTACACCTTC; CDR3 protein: CASSSEGEYGYTF
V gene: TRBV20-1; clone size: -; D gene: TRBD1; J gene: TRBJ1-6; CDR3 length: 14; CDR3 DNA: TGCAGTGCTAGGACAGGGAGAATTTATTCACCCCTCCACTTT; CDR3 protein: CSARTGRIYSPLHF
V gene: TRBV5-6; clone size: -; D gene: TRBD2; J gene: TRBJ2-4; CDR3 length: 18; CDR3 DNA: TGTGCCAGCAGCTTGAGGACTAGCGGGACGAGAGGCAAAAACATTCAGTACTTC; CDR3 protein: CASSLRTSGTRGKNIQYF
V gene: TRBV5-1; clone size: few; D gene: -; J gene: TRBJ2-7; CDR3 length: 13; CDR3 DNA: TGCGCCAGCAGCTACGGGGGATCCTACGAGCAGTACTTC; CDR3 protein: CASSYGGSYEQYF
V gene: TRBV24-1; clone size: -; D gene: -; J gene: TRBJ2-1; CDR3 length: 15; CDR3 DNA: TGTGCCACCAGTGATGGGGGAGGAGGTTTTGATGAGCAGTTCTTC; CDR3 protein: CATSDGGGGFDEQFF
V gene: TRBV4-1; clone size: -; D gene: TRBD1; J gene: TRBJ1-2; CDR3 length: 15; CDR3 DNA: TGCGCCAGCAGACCGACCGGGACAGGGACGGCTGGCTACACCTTC; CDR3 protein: CASRPTGTGTAGYTF
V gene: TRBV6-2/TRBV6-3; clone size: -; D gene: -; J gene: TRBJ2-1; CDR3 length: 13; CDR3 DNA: TGTGCCAGCAGGCCCGTGGGGTACAATGAGCAGTTCTTC; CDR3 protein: CASRPVGYNEQFF
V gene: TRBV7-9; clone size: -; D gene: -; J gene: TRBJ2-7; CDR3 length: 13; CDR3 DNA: TGTGCCAGCAGCTCGAGCCGTTCCTACGAGCAGTACTTC; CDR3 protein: CASSSSRSYEQYF
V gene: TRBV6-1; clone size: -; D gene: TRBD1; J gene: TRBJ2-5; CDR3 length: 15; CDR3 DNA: TGTGCCAGCAGGAAACCGGGACAGGGGGAAGAGACCCAGTACTTC; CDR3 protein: CASRKPGQGEETQYF
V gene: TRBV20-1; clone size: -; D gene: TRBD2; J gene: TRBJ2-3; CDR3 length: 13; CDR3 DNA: TGCAGTGCTTCACGCGGGAGCCCAGATACGCAGTATTTT; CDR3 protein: CSASRGSPDTQYF